The 18 T cell receptor beta chains below all came from one sample that was sequenced in a study of blood T cell repertoires in COVID-19. Clones were sequenced by immunoSEQ multiplex PCR, and TCRdb holds only the in-frame ones, with some missing. The data contain around 69,000 clones, about 88% of them singletons. The sample taken for sequencing was peripheral blood. The source is a woman between 50 and 59 years old with active COVID-19.

The gene calls are TRBV5-1 and TRBJ1-3; D perhaps matches TRBD1 (6 bases). This CDR3 is built from 16 residues. Germline CDR1 SGHRS, CDR2 YFSETQ. Trimming left V 1 base short and J 1 base short, with 12 bases between. The CDR3 reads CASSLRSDRSGNTIYF. The CDR3 DNA follows: TGCGCCAGCAGCTTGAGGTCAGACAGGTCTGGAAACACCATATATTTT. The entire variable domain, with the rest obtained from reference TRBV5-1 and TRBJ1-3, is as follows: KAGVTQTPRYLIKTRGQQVTLSCSPISGHRSVSWYQQTPGQGLQFLFEYFSETQRNKGNFPGRFSGRQFSNSRSEMNVSTLELGDSALYLCASSLRSDRSGNTIYFGEGSWLTVV.

The chain is built from TRBV19 and TRBJ2-7, with D perhaps TRBD1 (7 bases). Trimming stripped 5 bases from V and 3 bases from J, with 14 bases between. Per the germline V gene, CDR1 is LNHDA and CDR2 is SQIVND (reference sequence). The CDR3 has 14 amino acids. The CDR3 spells CASSPQGGGYEQYF. The CDR3 DNA is TGTGCCAGTAGTCCCCAGGGGGGCGGCTACGAGCAGTACTTC.

This clone was found once. The genes are TRBV5-1 and TRBJ1-6; D possibly corresponds to TRBD1 (5 bases). This CDR3 is 14 amino acids long. V lost 4 bases, J lost 5 bases, and 10 bases lay in between. In germline, CDR1 is SGHRS, CDR2 YFSETQ. As DNA, the CDR3 is TGCGCCAGCAGCCCGACGACAGATAATTCACCCCTCCACTTT. It is translated as CASSPTTDNSPLHF.

V is TRBV9 and J is TRBJ2-1; D ambiguous. There are 14 residues in the CDR3. Germline V gene data show CDR1 as SGDLS and CDR2 as YYNGEE. V lost 0 bases, J lost 7 bases, and 11 bases lay in between. CDR3 sequence reads: CASSVAAVRNEQFF. Here the CDR3 DNA reads TGTGCCAGCAGCGTAGCCGCTGTGAGGAATGAGCAGTTCTTC.

The chain joins TRBV4-1 to TRBJ2-3; D ambiguous. Germline V lookup: CDR1 MGHRA, CDR2 YSYEKL. With 1 base removed from V and 2 bases from J, the gap between germline ends came to 7 bases. The CDR3 has 14 residues. In DNA form, the CDR3 reads TGCGCCAGCAGCCAAGTTGGCTCCACAGATACGCAGTATTTT. This encodes CASSQVGSTDTQYF.

The chain combines TRBV5-4 with TRBJ2-5; D perhaps matches TRBD2 (5 bases). The CDR3 is made up of 16 amino acids. The germline V and J ends were trimmed by 3 bases and 7 bases, with 22 bases remaining between them. CDR1 is SGHNT and CDR2 is YYREEE in the germline V gene (reference sequence). The CDR3 is CASSSAVADSRGTQYF. Here the CDR3 DNA reads TGTGCCAGCAGCTCTGCAGTGGCGGACTCAAGAGGGACCCAGTACTTC.

V is TRBV5-1 and J is TRBJ2-1; D is uncertain. The ends were cut back, 4 bases at V and 0 bases at J, with 11 bases in the middle. Germline loops: CDR1 SGHRS, CDR2 YFSETQ. This CDR3 comprises 15 residues. The CDR3 coding sequence is TGCGCCAGCAGCCAGCGCATAAGCTCCTACAATGAGCAGTTCTTC. Amino acid sequence: CASSQRISSYNEQFF.

CDR3 coding DNA: TGCAGTGCTAGTACTCAACACACTGAAGCTTTCTTT. Protein product: CSASTQHTEAFF. The gene calls are TRBV20-1 and TRBJ1-1, with no clear D. From germline, CDR1 is DFQATT and CDR2 SNEGSKA (reference sequence). Trimming shortened V by 3 bases and J by 3 bases, and 8 bases separated the two germline ends. The CDR3 spans 12 residues.

This clone has a single count. The chain joins TRBV5-1 to TRBJ2-3, with TRBD2 as a possible D gene (6 bases). Trimming removed 1 base at V and 3 bases at J, with 9 bases between. CDR1 SGHRS and CDR2 YFSETQ come from the germline V gene. The CDR3 sequence is 14 residues long. Here the CDR3 reads CASSLSGGTDTQYF. The DNA for the CDR3 is TGCGCCAGCAGCTTGTCTGGGGGGACAGATACGCAGTATTTT.

The gene calls are TRBV12-5 and TRBJ1-2; 9 bases agree with TRBD1. The V gene's germline CDR1 is LGHNT and CDR2 FRNRAP. J was trimmed by 8 bases and V by 4 bases; bases with no gene match: 8. The length of the CDR3 is 14 residues. DNA of the CDR3: TGTGCTAGTGGTTGGGGGGACAGGGTGGGCGGCTACACCTTC. Its protein product is CASGWGDRVGGYTF. The whole variable domain, remainder taken from reference TRBV12-5 and TRBJ1-2, is DARVTQTPRHKVTEMGQEVTMRCQPILGHNTVFWYRQTMMQGLELLAYFRNRAPLDDSGMPKDRFSAEMPDATLATLKIQPSEPRDSAVYFCASGWGDRVGGYTFGSGTRLTVV.

The J gene is TRBJ2-3, the V gene TRBV3-1 (or the pseudogene TRBV3-2), with 15 bases that match TRBD2. Germline assignment: CDR1 LGHDT and CDR2 YNNKEL (reference sequence). Trimming cost V 4 bases and J 0 bases; bases outside gene matches: 5. CDR3 length: 18 residues. CDR3 sequence reads: CASSRGLAGGSSTDTQYF. The CDR3 nucleotides read TGTGCCAGCAGCCGCGGACTAGCGGGAGGGTCTAGCACAGATACGCAGTATTTT.

V gene TRBV7-2 combines with J gene TRBJ2-1, with TRBD2 matching over 9 bases. CDR3 size: 15 residues. J was trimmed by 4 bases and V by 2 bases; bases with no gene match: 3. Germline V lookup: CDR1 SGHTA, CDR2 FQGNSA. This chain's CDR3 is CASSLNAGGYNEQFF. CDR3 DNA sequence: TGTGCCAGCAGCTTAAATGCGGGAGGGTACAATGAGCAGTTCTTC.

The rearrangement uses TRBV6-5 and TRBJ1-6; D gene uncertain. V lost 6 bases and J 6 bases, leaving 15 bases between the germline ends. The germline V gene encodes CDR1 MNHEY and CDR2 SVGAGI. The length of the CDR3 is 15 residues. CDR3 in DNA: TGTGCCAGCAGATTTGGGGAGGGTAGTAATTCACCCCTCCACTTT. It is translated as CASRFGEGSNSPLHF.

The chain recombines TRBV6-5 with TRBJ1-2; 7 bases are a match to TRBD1. Per the germline V gene, CDR1 is MNHEY and CDR2 is SVGAGI. V lost 2 bases, J lost 3 bases, and 3 bases stayed unmatched. The CDR3 is 14 residues long. The chain's CDR3 is CASSYVQGDYGYTF. As DNA, the CDR3 is TGTGCCAGCAGTTACGTGCAGGGGGACTATGGCTACACCTTC.

The V and J genes are TRBV11-2 and TRBJ1-2, with a possible D match to TRBD1 (6 bases). The V and J ends lost 1 base and 7 bases respectively, with 10 bases between them. The CDR3 consists of 13 residues. Germline loops: CDR1 SGHAT, CDR2 FQNNGV. The CDR3 spells CASSLGGRRGYTF. CDR3 DNA sequence: TGTGCCAGCAGCTTAGGGGGGCGTCGTGGCTACACCTTC.

V and J are TRBV11-2 and TRBJ1-2; D uncertain. Per the germline V gene, CDR1 is SGHAT and CDR2 is FQNNGV. V lost 4 bases to trimming and J lost 0 bases, with 6 bases between them. CDR3 length: 13 residues. As DNA, the CDR3 is TGTGCCAGCAGCTCCGTTTCTAACTATGGCTACACCTTC. Its translation is CASSSVSNYGYTF.

CDR3 protein: CASSPIGQGRGNTIYF. CDR3 bases: TGTGCCAGTAGTCCCATCGGACAGGGGCGGGGAAACACCATATATTTT. The rearrangement uses TRBV19 and TRBJ1-3; 9 bases line up with TRBD1. Germline loops: CDR1 LNHDA, CDR2 SQIVND (reference sequence). The CDR3 sequence is 16 residues long. V lost 5 bases, J lost 4 bases, and 9 bases stayed unmatched.

This chain connects TRBV12-3 or TRBV12-4 to TRBJ2-7; tentatively, D is TRBD1 (6 bases). Trimming left V 5 bases short and J 5 bases short, with 7 bases between. This CDR3 is 11 amino acids long. The CDR3 is CASSPGDEQYF. As DNA, the CDR3 is TGTGCCAGCAGTCCAGGGGACGAGCAGTACTTC.